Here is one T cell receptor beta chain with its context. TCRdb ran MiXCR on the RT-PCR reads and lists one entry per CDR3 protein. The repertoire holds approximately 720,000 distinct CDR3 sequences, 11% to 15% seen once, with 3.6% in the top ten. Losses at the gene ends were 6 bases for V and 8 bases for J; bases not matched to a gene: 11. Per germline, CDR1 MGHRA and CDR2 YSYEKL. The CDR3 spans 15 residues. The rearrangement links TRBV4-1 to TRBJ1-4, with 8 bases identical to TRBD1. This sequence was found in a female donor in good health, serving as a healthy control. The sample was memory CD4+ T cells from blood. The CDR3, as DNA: TGCGCCAGCAGGGACCCAGGGGGCTCCGGGGAAAAACTGTTTTTT. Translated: CASRDPGGSGEKLFF.